This TCR beta chain was found in a study of cytomegalovirus exposure and HLA in healthy donors. Study results and caveats: A cluster of highly shared sequence variants was likely a sequencing artifact. Earlier results showed most TCR beta V segments being productive about 87% or about 30% of the time.

Germline CDR1 and CDR2: SGHRS and YFSETQ. The CDR3 contains 18 residues. J was trimmed by 0 bases and V by 0 bases; bases with no gene match: 8. Primers: 60 Vbeta forward and 13 Jbeta reverse. Only in-frame clones appear in the TCRdb table, and some are missing; sequencing was by immunoSEQ multiplex PCR. The table has around 110,000 clones, around 64% seen once; the top ten hold 8.5% to 9.5%. Note on this clone: What it binds is not known.

The TCR sequence derives from a man aged 25-40 years in good health and CMV-seropositive. The sequencing input was PBMCs. This rearrangement joins TRBV5-1 to TRBJ2-4; 8 bases align to TRBD1. The CDR3, as DNA: TGCGCCAGCAGCTTGGGACAGGGGCACGGGATAGCCAAAAACATTCAGTACTTC. Translation: CASSLGQGHGIAKNIQYF.